This T cell receptor (beta chain) was documented in a study of shared clonotypes between healthy human individuals. Clones were read by immunoSEQ multiplex PCR, and TCRdb kept only the in-frame ones, dropping some. The profile covers about 820,000 clones, with nearly 95% appearing a single time and 24% taken by the ten largest. Naive CD8 populations comprised CD45RO-negative cells positively selected for CCR7, excluding terminally differentiated effector memory CD45RA+ cells. Germline V gene sequence: CDR1 LGHNA, CDR2 YSLEER. Trimming pared 0 bases from V and 2 bases from J, leaving 8 bases between. The CDR3 extends over 14 amino acids.

The receptor was isolated from a man aged 25 to 40 in good health. This chain links TRBV4-3 with TRBJ2-7; D ambiguous. Sequencing was performed on naive CD8+ T cells sorted from blood. The CDR3 is CASSQDKSPYEQYF. In DNA form, the CDR3 reads TGCGCCAGCAGCCAAGATAAGAGCCCCTACGAGCAGTACTTC.